Presented here are 30 T cell receptor beta chains from one specimen sequenced in a study of cytomegalovirus exposure and HLA in healthy donors. Produced via immunoSEQ multiplex PCR; TCRdb's table is partial and in-frame only. The sample lists 150,000 to 200,000 clones; roughly 91% were seen once. Specimen: PBMCs. Receptors were obtained from a man between 18 and 29 years old in good health and CMV-seropositive.

This sequence joins TRBV5-1 and TRBJ1-5; D perhaps matches TRBD1 (5 bases). Germline V CDR1 and CDR2: SGHRS, YFSETQ. The CDR3 spans 15 residues. V was shortened by 0 bases and J by 9 bases, with 16 bases between the two germline ends. CDR3 protein: CASSLAPGERSPQHF. CDR3 sequence (DNA): TGCGCCAGCAGCTTGGCCCCGGGGGAACGTTCGCCCCAGCATTTT.

The chain joins TRBV15 to TRBJ2-5; 7 bases match TRBD2. Losses at the gene ends were 1 base for V and 5 bases for J; bases not matched to a gene: 10. Per the germline V gene, CDR1 is LNHNV and CDR2 is YYDKDF (reference sequence). The CDR3 covers 16 residues. Here the CDR3 reads CATSRAPREAEETQYF. CDR3 DNA sequence: TGTGCCACCAGCAGAGCTCCTCGGGAGGCCGAGGAGACCCAGTACTTC.

The V gene is TRBV6-5, the J gene TRBJ2-7; 7 positions match TRBD1. CDR3 size: 14 residues. Per germline, CDR1 MNHEY and CDR2 SVGAGI. The V segment lost 6 bases and the J segment 2 bases; nucleotides outside the gene matches: 7. The CDR3 is CASRETGPPYEQYF. In nucleotides, the CDR3 is TGTGCCAGCAGGGAGACAGGGCCACCCTACGAGCAGTACTTC.

The chain is built from TRBV2 and TRBJ1-4; maybe TRBD1 (5 bases). CDR3 length equals 16 residues. Germline CDR1 SNHLY, CDR2 FYNNEI. Between the trimmed V and J ends, which lost 2 bases and 4 bases, there was a span of 14 bases. The CDR3 DNA follows: TGTGCCAGCAGTGAATATCGCAGGGACTTTAATGAAAAACTGTTTTTT. Protein sequence: CASSEYRRDFNEKLFF.

The chain links TRBV6-5 to TRBJ2-7; possible D gene TRBD2, 5 bases. This CDR3 is built from 15 residues. In germline, CDR1 is MNHEY, CDR2 SVGAGI. Trimming shortened V by 2 bases and J by 3 bases, and 14 bases separated the two germline ends. CDR3 loop: CASSYVAGVHYEQYF. CDR3 nucleotide sequence: TGTGCCAGCAGTTACGTGGCGGGTGTTCACTACGAGCAGTACTTC.

The chain recombines TRBV14 with TRBJ2-3; TRBD1 matches 12 bases. This CDR3 has 18 residues. The J segment lost 4 bases and the V segment lost 6 bases, leaving 14 bases of the junction unmatched. Germline-derived CDR1 and CDR2 are SGHDN and FVKESK. The CDR3 protein is CASRGQGAIPDDPDTQYF. The CDR3 DNA sequence: TGTGCCAGCAGGGGACAGGGGGCGATTCCCGATGACCCAGATACGCAGTATTTT.

This chain uses TRBV18 with TRBJ1-3; TRBD1 is a possible D gene (5 bases). Germline-derived CDR1 and CDR2 are KGHSH and LQKENI. V was clipped by 5 bases and J by 7 bases, with 21 bases between them. The CDR3 is made up of 16 amino acids. The CDR3 bases are TGTGCCAGCTCAACAACCGGGCCACTCTACAGGAACACCATATATTTT. Translated: CASSTTGPLYRNTIYF.

The chain is built from TRBV15 and TRBJ2-1; 9 bases are shared with TRBD1. The CDR3 is made up of 17 amino acids. J gave up 4 bases and V 0 bases, and 7 bases lay outside the gene matches. Looked up from germline, CDR1 is LNHNV and CDR2 is YYDKDF (reference sequence). In DNA, the CDR3 is TGTGCCACCAGCAGAGACTTCGCCGGGACAGGGTACAATGAGCAGTTCTTC. Amino acid sequence: CATSRDFAGTGYNEQFF.

This clone was recorded once. The chain is built from TRBV5-6 and TRBJ2-1; D unclear. The CDR3 is 14 residues long. Trimming removed 0 bases from V and 9 bases from J, with 13 bases in between. The V gene's germline CDR1 is SGHDT and CDR2 YYEEEE. CDR3: CASSLAAGVGEQFF. The CDR3, as DNA: TGTGCCAGCAGCTTGGCCGCCGGAGTTGGTGAGCAGTTCTTC.

The chain uses TRBV19 and TRBJ1-2; 11 positions match TRBD1. Losses at the gene ends were 6 bases for V and 4 bases for J; bases not matched to a gene: 7. Germline V gene data show CDR1 as LNHDA and CDR2 as SQIVND (reference sequence). This CDR3 is built from 15 residues. The CDR3 loop reads CASSPDRGQRYGYTF. In DNA form, the CDR3 reads TGTGCCAGTAGCCCGGACAGGGGGCAACGCTATGGCTACACCTTC.

The chain joins TRBV28 to TRBJ2-7; 12 positions match TRBD2. The CDR3 runs 17 residues. With 5 bases clipped from V and 6 bases from J, the junction kept 14 bases outside the gene matches. Germline lookup yields CDR1 MDHEN and CDR2 SYDVKM. As DNA, the CDR3 is TGTGCCAGCAGTCTTTTCCCCCTAGCGGGAGGGCCAGGCGAGCAGTACTTC. As protein: CASSLFPLAGGPGEQYF.

This chain uses TRBV10-3 with TRBJ2-2; D possibly corresponds to TRBD1 (6 bases). Germline V CDR1 and CDR2: ENHRY, SYGVKD. CDR3 length: 15 amino acids. Trimming left V 10 bases short and J 1 base short, with 16 bases between. The DNA of the CDR3 is TGTGCCACCACCATACTACAGGGGAACACCGGGGAGCTGTTTTTT. The encoded protein is CATTILQGNTGELFF.

The gene calls are TRBV7-3 and TRBJ2-7; 9 bases map to TRBD2. Germline assignment: CDR1 SGHTA and CDR2 FQGTGA. There are 15 residues in the CDR3. V lost 2 bases to trimming and J lost 3 bases; unmatched junction nucleotides: 5. The CDR3 loop is CASSLFGLASYEQYF. DNA of the CDR3: TGTGCCAGCAGCTTATTTGGACTAGCGAGCTACGAGCAGTACTTC.

The V and J genes are TRBV11-2 and TRBJ1-1, with D tentatively TRBD1 (6 bases). V lost 6 bases, J lost 6 bases, and 11 bases lay in between. This CDR3 is built from 12 residues. CDR1 SGHAT and CDR2 FQNNGV come from the germline V gene. CDR3 residues: CASRSTGSEAFF. In nucleotides, the CDR3 is TGTGCCAGCAGATCAACAGGGTCTGAAGCTTTCTTT.

The V and J genes are TRBV28 and TRBJ2-3, with D possibly being TRBD1 (6 bases). CDR1 is MDHEN, CDR2 SYDVKM, per germline. This CDR3 is built from 15 residues. V lost 3 bases, J lost 0 bases, and 10 bases lay in between. The CDR3 here is CASSLGHSSTDTQYF. The CDR3, as DNA: TGTGCCAGCAGTTTGGGACACTCTAGCACAGATACGCAGTATTTT.

The V gene is TRBV29-1, the J gene TRBJ1-2; D gene uncertain. The length of the CDR3 is 12 residues. Germline V lookup: CDR1 SQVTM, CDR2 ANQGSEA. Trimming pared 8 bases from V and 3 bases from J, leaving 13 bases between. The CDR3 nucleotides are TGCAGCTCGCGGTCGGTAGACTATGGCTACACCTTC. Translated, it gives CSSRSVDYGYTF.

The chain recombines TRBV7-9 with TRBJ2-2; 9 bases agree with TRBD1. The trim removed 5 bases at V and 3 bases at J, leaving 4 bases unmatched. Looked up from germline, CDR1 is SEHNR and CDR2 is FQNEAQ (reference sequence). The CDR3 spans 15 residues. For the CDR3, the DNA is TGTGCCAGCAGCCCGGACAGGGGTCACACCGGGGAGCTGTTTTTT. This codes for CASSPDRGHTGELFF.

The chain joins TRBV7-9 to TRBJ1-2; 7 bases agree with TRBD1. Germline V gene data show CDR1 as SEHNR and CDR2 as FQNEAQ (reference sequence). The trim removed 3 bases at V and 3 bases at J, leaving 7 bases unmatched. The length of the CDR3 is 15 residues. CDR3 region: CASSLGDRDYYGYTF. DNA for the CDR3: TGTGCCAGCAGCTTGGGGGACAGAGACTACTATGGCTACACCTTC. Together with reference TRBV7-9 and TRBJ1-2, the CDR3 gives the full variable domain: DTGVSQNPRHKITKRGQNVTFRCDPISEHNRLYWYRQTLGQGPEFLTYFQNEAQLEKSRLLSDRFSAERPKGSFSTLEIQRTEQGDSAMYLCASSLGDRDYYGYTFGSGTRLTVV.

The chain has TRBV5-4 and TRBJ2-3, with 7 bases that match TRBD1. This CDR3 has 17 residues. Germline V lookup: CDR1 SGHNT, CDR2 YYREEE (reference sequence). The V and J ends lost 0 bases and 3 bases, in that order; junction bases with no gene match: 10. CDR3 sequence: CASSLGLTGSMTDTQYF. CDR3 in DNA: TGTGCCAGCAGCTTGGGGTTGACAGGGTCGATGACAGATACGCAGTATTTT.

This chain joins TRBV7-3 and TRBJ2-1; 10 bases are shared with TRBD2. The CDR3 length is 15 residues. J lost 7 bases, V lost 5 bases, and 8 bases had no gene match. Germline V gene lookup returns CDR1 SGHTA and CDR2 FQGTGA. In DNA, the CDR3 is TGTGCCAGCAGCCTAAACGGACTAGCGGATAATGAGCAGTTCTTC. It translates to CASSLNGLADNEQFF.

The chain is built from TRBV7-2 and TRBJ2-5; TRBD2 is a possible D gene (6 bases). The CDR3 extends over 16 amino acids. V dropped 1 base and J dropped 5 bases, with 17 bases sitting between them. CDR1 is SGHTA and CDR2 is FQGNSA in the germline V gene. The CDR3 region has the DNA TGTGCCAGCAGCTTAGTTCGTTTGGGACTGGGGGAGACCCAGTACTTC. Translating gives CASSLVRLGLGETQYF.

This sequence joins TRBV5-1 and TRBJ2-7, with TRBD1 identical over 7 bases. Germline V gives CDR1 SGHRS, CDR2 YFSETQ. The CDR3 loop spans 14 amino acids. Trimming took 4 bases from V and 4 from J; bases not matched to a gene: 8. CDR3 in DNA: TGCGCCAGCAGCCCTCGACAGGGTGGGTACGAGCAGTACTTC. Its translation is CASSPRQGGYEQYF.

J is TRBJ2-6 and V is TRBV7-3; 8 nucleotides align to TRBD1. V lost 2 bases to trimming and J lost 0 bases; unmatched junction nucleotides: 3. Germline V lookup: CDR1 SGHTA, CDR2 FQGTGA. This CDR3 is built from 17 residues. The CDR3 loop reads CASSLWQGASGANVLTF. The CDR3 DNA sequence: TGTGCCAGCAGCTTATGGCAGGGGGCCTCTGGGGCCAACGTCCTGACTTTC.

This sequence joins TRBV10-1 and TRBJ1-1, with D possibly being TRBD1 (5 bases). The CDR3 is 14 amino acids. V was cut by 9 bases and J by 3 bases, with 17 bases left in between. Per germline, CDR1 WNHNN and CDR2 SYGVQD (reference sequence). The DNA of the CDR3 is TGCGCCAGGAAACTGCCGGGGGGGGACACTGAAGCTTTCTTT. This gives the protein CARKLPGGDTEAFF.

The J gene is TRBJ2-7, the V gene TRBV4-1; 9 nucleotides agree with TRBD1. There are 15 residues in the CDR3. Germline-derived CDR1 and CDR2 are MGHRA and YSYEKL. V shed 2 bases and J 7 bases; nucleotides not matched to a gene: 9. The CDR3 coding sequence is TGCGCCAGCAGCCAACAGGACAGGGGAAAAGGGGAGCAGTACTTC. Amino acids: CASSQQDRGKGEQYF.

The chain has TRBV9 and TRBJ2-6, with a tentative D call TRBD1 (5 bases). The germline V gene encodes CDR1 SGDLS and CDR2 YYNGEE. V was trimmed by 3 bases and J by 2 bases, leaving 15 bases between them. The CDR3 covers 17 residues. The CDR3 DNA is TGTGCCAGCAGCGACCCAAGTCAGGGTCCTGGGGCCAACGTCCTGACTTTC. It yields the protein CASSDPSQGPGANVLTF.

The rearrangement links TRBV5-5 to TRBJ2-7; D gene uncertain. The ends were cut back, 3 bases at V and 0 bases at J, with 10 bases in the middle. Germline V lookup: CDR1 SGHKS, CDR2 YYEKEE (reference sequence). CDR3 size: 14 residues. CDR3: CASSYLLNSYEQYF. The CDR3 DNA reads as TGTGCCAGCAGCTACCTACTAAACTCCTACGAGCAGTACTTC.

This CDR3 reads CASSLAGDIENTEAFF. CDR3 in DNA: TGTGCCAGCAGCTTAGCGGGCGACATAGAGAACACTGAAGCTTTCTTT. The chain carries TRBV7-9 and TRBJ1-1; D unresolved. Trimming took 0 bases from V and 1 from J, leaving 12 bases between them. This CDR3 is 16 amino acids long. CDR1 SEHNR and CDR2 FQNEAQ come from the germline V gene (reference sequence).

This clone occurred once. The CDR3 DNA is TGTGCCAGCGGCCCCCTATACCGGGAGCTTCGGGCGAACACCGGGGAGCTGTTTTTT. Protein sequence: CASGPLYRELRANTGELFF. This chain uses TRBV27 with TRBJ2-2; tentatively, D is TRBD2 (6 bases). The CDR3 is 19 residues long. The V gene's germline CDR1 is MNHEY and CDR2 SMNVEV (reference sequence). V lost 8 bases and J lost 0, with 25 bases in between.

This sequence joins TRBV7-9 and TRBJ2-5; tentative D call: TRBD1 (5 bases). Germline CDR1 is SEHNR and CDR2 is FQNEAQ (reference sequence). V lost 5 bases and J lost 3, with 13 bases in between. This CDR3 is 14 amino acids long. The CDR3 sequence: CASSPGLFEETQYF. In nucleotides, the CDR3 is TGTGCCAGCAGCCCAGGGCTATTTGAAGAGACCCAGTACTTC.